The next 2 T cell receptor beta chains were all read from a single sample in a study of T-cell reconstitution after alpha-beta-depleted transplantation in children. As it was prepared, the TCRbeta library received unique molecular identifiers. TCRdb itself ran the PCR reads through MiXCR, one entry per CDR3 protein. This table has around 300,000 distinct CDR3 sequences, over 20% appearing once. The specimen comprised PBMCs, mostly from graft donor cells, sampled 180 days after TCRalphabeta/CD19-depleted stem cell transplant. These receptor sequences come from a male patient younger than 18 who had a stem cell transplant for acute lymphoblastic leukemia, so the T cells may come from the graft donor.

The rearrangement links TRBV20-1 to TRBJ2-1; D possibly corresponds to TRBD2 (5 bases). Germline lookup yields CDR1 DFQATT and CDR2 SNEGSKA (reference sequence). The CDR3 has 16 amino acids. V was pared by 3 bases and J by 0 bases, with 15 bases between. The CDR3 loop is CSASFPEGASYNEQFF. As DNA, the CDR3 is TGCAGTGCTAGTTTCCCCGAGGGCGCCTCCTACAATGAGCAGTTCTTC.

CDR3 residues: CASSYNSHEAFF. CDR3 nucleotide sequence: TGTGCCAGCAGCTATAACAGCCACGAAGCTTTCTTT. The chain recombines TRBV5-5 with TRBJ1-1; D is ambiguous. The germline V gene has CDR1 SGHKS and CDR2 YYEKEE (reference sequence). V was trimmed by 3 bases and J by 8 bases, leaving 11 bases between them. The CDR3 consists of 12 residues. Complete variable domain (other parts from reference TRBV5-5 and TRBJ1-1): DAGVTQSPTHLIKTRGQQVTLRCSPISGHKSVSWYQQVLGQGPQFIFQYYEKEERGRGNFPDRFSARQFPNYSSELNVNALLLGDSALYLCASSYNSHEAFFGQGTRLTVV.